This entry lists 18 T cell receptor beta chains sequenced from one sample in a study of T cell changes during pregnancy in multiple sclerosis. Profiling relied on immunoSEQ multiplex PCR, and the TCRdb table lists in-frame clones only, not all of them. The top ten hold more than 0.8% of the sample, which has approximately 90,000 clones, 90% to 95% seen once. Sequencing was performed on peripheral blood, taken in the third trimester of pregnancy. Receptors originate from a female donor with multiple sclerosis, enrolled in a pregnancy study.

This clone was observed a single time. The chain is built from TRBV5-1 and TRBJ2-2; 7 nucleotides agree with TRBD2. The CDR3 has 17 residues. CDR1 is SGHRS, CDR2 YFSETQ, per germline. Trimming cost V 4 bases and J 5 bases; bases outside gene matches: 14. The CDR3 DNA follows: TGCGCCAGCAGCCCCGAGACGGGAGGTCGGGGTACCGGGGAGCTGTTTTTT. It translates to CASSPETGGRGTGELFF.

This rearrangement joins TRBV7-2 to TRBJ2-3; D unresolved. V shed 5 bases and J shed 1 base, with 4 bases lying between them. Germline V gene lookup returns CDR1 SGHTA and CDR2 FQGNSA. The CDR3 consists of 12 residues. CDR3 sequence (DNA): TGTGCCAGCAGCGCGGGCACAGATACGCAGTATTTT. Amino acid sequence: CASSAGTDTQYF.

The chain recombines TRBV28 with TRBJ1-2, with 10 nucleotides matching TRBD1. The CDR3 covers 17 residues. Losses at the gene ends were 4 bases for V and 2 bases for J; bases not matched to a gene: 10. Per germline, CDR1 MDHEN and CDR2 SYDVKM. The CDR3 DNA reads TGTGCCAGCAGTTCCAGGCCGGGACAGGGGCCGAACTATGGCTACACCTTC. Its protein product is CASSSRPGQGPNYGYTF.

The rearrangement joins TRBV7-8 to TRBJ2-7, with D possibly being TRBD1 (6 bases). With 5 bases removed from V and 3 bases from J, the gap between germline ends came to 8 bases. This CDR3 has 12 amino acids. CDR1 and CDR2 from the germline V gene are SGHVS and FQNEAQ. This CDR3 is CASSATGYEQYF. CDR3 DNA: TGTGCCAGCAGCGCGACAGGCTACGAGCAGTACTTC.

V gene TRBV27 combines with J gene TRBJ2-1; 11 nucleotides line up with TRBD2. J gave up 5 bases and V 3 bases, and 3 bases lay outside the gene matches. Looked up from germline, CDR1 is MNHEY and CDR2 is SMNVEV (reference sequence). The CDR3 consists of 15 residues. CDR3 loop: CASSFGTSGHNEQFF. The CDR3 DNA follows: TGTGCCAGCAGTTTTGGGACTAGCGGCCACAATGAGCAGTTCTTC.

The rearrangement links TRBV9 to TRBJ1-1, with a weak D call TRBD1 (5 bases). CDR1 is SGDLS, CDR2 YYNGEE, per germline. The V and J ends lost 4 bases and 4 bases respectively, with 11 bases between them. There are 13 residues in the CDR3. The CDR3 sequence is CASSRRGSTEAFF. In DNA form, the CDR3 reads TGTGCCAGCAGCCGACGGGGGAGCACTGAAGCTTTCTTT.

The chain is built from TRBV5-1 and TRBJ2-5; 7 nucleotides line up with TRBD1. The end of the DNA is better explained by TRBJ2-7, so the J call may be wrong. Germline loops: CDR1 SGHRS, CDR2 YFSETQ. The CDR3 has 15 residues. For the CDR3, the DNA is TGCGCCAGCAGCCTTGTGGCAGGGGGCTCCTACGAGCAGTACTTC. It is translated as CASSLVAGGSYEQYF.

The rearrangement uses TRBV5-4 and TRBJ2-1; D not certain. This CDR3 contains 13 residues. Germline CDR1 is SGHNT and CDR2 is YYREEE (reference sequence). Trimming cost V 4 bases and J 4 bases, with 9 bases left between them. The DNA for the CDR3 is TGTGCCAGCAGCCCGTCCCTATACAATGAGCAGTTCTTC. This encodes CASSPSLYNEQFF.

The rearrangement joins TRBV6-1 to TRBJ2-1; D possibly corresponds to TRBD1 (5 bases). V lost 1 base and J 7 bases, leaving 11 bases between the germline ends. Germline assignment: CDR1 MNHNS and CDR2 SASEGT. The CDR3 covers 14 residues. CDR3 bases: TGTGCCAGCAGTGAAGAACAGGACGTTAATGAGCAGTTCTTC. Translation: CASSEEQDVNEQFF.

This chain links TRBV5-1 with TRBJ2-1, with 9 bases that match TRBD2. The length of the CDR3 is 15 residues. CDR1 and CDR2 from the germline V gene are SGHRS and YFSETQ. V dropped 2 bases and J dropped 3; count of bases not matched to a gene: 3. CDR3 DNA: TGCGCCAGCAGCTTACTAGCGGGCCTCTACAATGAGCAGTTCTTC. Its translation is CASSLLAGLYNEQFF.

The chain is built from TRBV4-2 and TRBJ2-3, with no clear D. The germline CDR1 and CDR2 sequences are LGHNA and YNFKEQ. V lost 1 base to trimming and J lost 6 bases, with 8 bases between them. CDR3 size: 13 residues. The CDR3 region is CASSQVAADTQYF. CDR3 DNA sequence: TGTGCCAGCAGCCAAGTAGCAGCTGATACGCAGTATTTT.

This clone turned up a few times. The V gene is TRBV20-1, the J gene TRBJ2-1; D might be TRBD1 (5 bases). CDR3 length equals 9 residues. The V gene lost 7 bases and the J gene lost 8 bases, with 6 bases spanning the gap. Per the germline V gene, CDR1 is DFQATT and CDR2 is SNEGSKA (reference sequence). CDR3 loop: CSGGDEQFF. DNA of the CDR3: TGCAGTGGGGGCGATGAGCAGTTCTTC.

The rearrangement joins TRBV7-8 to TRBJ2-7; D is perhaps TRBD2 (6 bases). The CDR3 runs 15 residues. Germline values: CDR1 SGHVS, CDR2 FQNEAQ. V lost 3 bases and J 4 bases, leaving 16 bases between the germline ends. The CDR3 DNA follows: TGTGCCAGCAGCTTCCGAGCCGGGACTGAATACGAGCAGTACTTC. It specifies CASSFRAGTEYEQYF.

The V gene is TRBV6-4, the J gene TRBJ2-2; D gene unclear. CDR3 length: 14 amino acids. With 6 bases removed from V and 1 base from J, the gap between germline ends came to 9 bases. Germline CDR1 and CDR2: MRHNA and SNTAGT. In DNA form, the CDR3 reads TGTGCCAGCAGAAATAGAATGAACACCGGGGAGCTGTTTTTT. Its translation: CASRNRMNTGELFF.

The chain recombines TRBV6-5 with TRBJ1-1; TRBD1 matches at 9 bases. With V trimmed by 6 bases and J by 5 bases, 10 bases remained unmatched. Per germline, CDR1 MNHEY and CDR2 SVGAGI. This CDR3 is built from 15 residues. The CDR3 reads CASRRTGVGRTEAFF. CDR3 nucleotides: TGTGCCAGCAGACGGACAGGGGTAGGTCGAACTGAAGCTTTCTTT.

V usage is TRBV4-2 and J usage is TRBJ1-1; TRBD1 matches 8 bases. CDR1 and CDR2 (germline): LGHNA, YNFKEQ. V was clipped by 4 bases and J by 5 bases; unmatched bases: 12. The CDR3 loop spans 16 amino acids. CDR3 loop: CASSPRPGGAGTEAFF. In nucleotides, the CDR3 is TGTGCCAGCAGCCCCCGCCCAGGGGGCGCGGGAACTGAAGCTTTCTTT.

J is TRBJ2-2 and V is TRBV6-1, with D possibly TRBD1 on 5 matching bases. The V and J ends lost 8 bases and 3 bases respectively, with 13 bases between them. Germline V gene data show CDR1 as MNHNS and CDR2 as SASEGT. The CDR3 extends over 14 amino acids. The CDR3 bases are TGTGCCAGCGGGGCACTGGGTTACACCGGGGAGCTGTTTTTT. Encoded protein: CASGALGYTGELFF.

The chain is built from TRBV6-5 and TRBJ2-1, with a possible D match to TRBD2 (6 bases). This CDR3 region has 13 residues. The germline gives CDR1 MNHEY, CDR2 SVGAGI. Trimming stripped 5 bases from V and 8 bases from J, with 13 bases between. The CDR3 sequence is CASSPTREDEQFF. For the CDR3, the DNA is TGTGCCAGCAGTCCGACTAGAGAGGATGAGCAGTTCTTC.